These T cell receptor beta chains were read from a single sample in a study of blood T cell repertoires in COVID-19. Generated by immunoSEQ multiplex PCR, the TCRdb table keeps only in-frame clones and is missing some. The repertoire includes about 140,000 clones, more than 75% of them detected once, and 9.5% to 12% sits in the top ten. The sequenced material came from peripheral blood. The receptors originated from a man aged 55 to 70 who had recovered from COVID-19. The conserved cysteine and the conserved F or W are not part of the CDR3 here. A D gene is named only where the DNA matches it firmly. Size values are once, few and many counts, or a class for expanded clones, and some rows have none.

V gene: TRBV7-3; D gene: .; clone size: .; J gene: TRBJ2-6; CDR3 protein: ASSLIAGTGANVLT
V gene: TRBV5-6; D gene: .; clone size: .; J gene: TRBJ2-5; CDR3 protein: ASRLNRGSGEETQY
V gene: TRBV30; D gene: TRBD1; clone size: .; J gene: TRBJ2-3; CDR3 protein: ACHRQGEGDTQY
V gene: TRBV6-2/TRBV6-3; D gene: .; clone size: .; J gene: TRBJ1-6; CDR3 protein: ASSIFQGGDSPLH
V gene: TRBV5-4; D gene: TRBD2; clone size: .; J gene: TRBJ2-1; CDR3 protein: ASSLVSSGNYNEQF
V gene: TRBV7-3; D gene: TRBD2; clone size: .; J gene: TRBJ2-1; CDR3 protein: ASSPGTISYNEQF
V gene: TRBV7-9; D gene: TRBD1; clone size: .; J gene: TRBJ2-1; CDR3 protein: ASQGEDGEQF
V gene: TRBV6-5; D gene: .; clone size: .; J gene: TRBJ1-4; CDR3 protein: ASRVQTANEKLF
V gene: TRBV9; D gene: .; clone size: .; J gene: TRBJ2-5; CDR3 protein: ASSISDRKQETQY
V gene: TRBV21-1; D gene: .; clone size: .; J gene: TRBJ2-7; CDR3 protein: ASSKKRGPGQRSYEQY
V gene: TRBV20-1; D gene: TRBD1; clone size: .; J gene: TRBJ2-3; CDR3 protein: SVKGQGQY
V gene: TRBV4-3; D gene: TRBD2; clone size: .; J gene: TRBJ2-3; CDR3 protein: ASSRSRTSGTDTQY
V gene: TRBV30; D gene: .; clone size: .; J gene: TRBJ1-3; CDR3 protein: AWRIAPSGNTIY
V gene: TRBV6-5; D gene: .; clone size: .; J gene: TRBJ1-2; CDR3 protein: ASSYLRGTNYGYT
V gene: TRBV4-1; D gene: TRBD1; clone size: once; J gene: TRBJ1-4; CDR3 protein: ASSPLSGTGSEKLF
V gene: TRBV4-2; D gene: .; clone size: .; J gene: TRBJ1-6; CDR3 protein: ASSQENLNSPLH
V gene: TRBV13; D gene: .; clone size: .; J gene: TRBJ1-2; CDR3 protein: ASSLGSGVIYGYT
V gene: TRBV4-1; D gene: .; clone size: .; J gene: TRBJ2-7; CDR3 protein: ASSQEGHIVYEQY